Below, one T cell receptor beta chain is given with its context. Antigen specificity is unknown. PCR primers comprised 60 Vbeta and 13 Jbeta primers. Some clones are missing from TCRdb's copy, which holds only in-frame ones; the method was immunoSEQ multiplex PCR. The table includes 150,000 to 200,000 clones, approximately 83% detected once. The data derive from a study of cytomegalovirus exposure and HLA in healthy donors. Study observations and caveats: Trimming of TCR beta V- and J-genes showed a link, identified in a later analysis, to a missense DCLRE1C variant.

Germline trimming cut 2 bases from V and 5 bases from J; bases unmatched to any gene: 6. CDR3 length: 15 amino acids. Germline lookup yields CDR1 SGDLS and CDR2 YYNGEE. The TCR was taken from a young woman in good health and CMV-seronegative. The chain carries TRBV9 and TRBJ2-5; 10 nucleotides agree with TRBD2. The sequenced sample consisted of PBMCs. CDR3 protein: CASSVTSGAGETQYF. In nucleotides, the CDR3 is TGTGCCAGCAGCGTCACTAGCGGGGCAGGGGAGACCCAGTACTTC.